This T cell receptor beta chain was sequenced for a study of blood T cell repertoires in COVID-19. Study in general: Material from acute and convalescent COVID-19 was sourced from the United States, Italy and Spain. PBMCs, B-cell-depleted T cells, or T cells were the source of the cDNA or gDNA that made up the material.

This clone has a handful of counts. In the study's own analysis: For nucleated cells, counts were estimated from reference gene primer amplification. Profiling relied on immunoSEQ multiplex PCR, and the TCRdb table lists in-frame clones only, not all of them. V, J and clone size derive from that table, while D and trimming were established from the DNA sequence. In the table there are roughly 49,000 clones, 85% to 90% of which are singletons. Sequences were obtained from peripheral blood. This TCR came from a man aged 55 to 70 with active COVID-19.

The CDR3 DNA reads TGTGCCAGCAGCCAAGGTGTCAAGCCGTACAGGCCGTACAATGAGCAGTTCTTC. Protein product: CASSQGVKPYRPYNEQFF. The rearrangement uses TRBV3-1 (or the pseudogene TRBV3-2) and TRBJ2-1, with D perhaps matching TRBD1 (5 bases). The V end was cut by 1 base, the J end by 4 bases, with 20 bases between. The germline gives CDR1 LGHDT, CDR2 YNNKEL (reference sequence). This CDR3 comprises 18 residues.